These 24 T cell receptor beta chains share one sample of origin, sequenced in a study of T cells after yellow fever vaccination. Each CDR3 protein is one row after TCRdb ran MiXCR on the 5' RACE reads. The data show about 360,000 distinct CDR3 sequences, over 5% seen once. The sample was PBMCs, taken 5 days after the yellow fever booster vaccination. These receptors were obtained from a man aged 25 to 45 who received the YFV17D yellow fever vaccine.

The V gene is TRBV19, the J gene TRBJ1-5, with D unclear. V gave up 4 bases and J gave up 4 bases, with 5 bases separating them. This CDR3 contains 12 residues. The V gene's germline CDR1 is LNHDA and CDR2 SQIVND (reference sequence). In DNA form, the CDR3 reads TGTGCCAGTAGTACTGGGAATCAGCCCCAGCATTTT. This codes for CASSTGNQPQHF.

This clonotype was seen at least ten times. The V gene is TRBV5-6, the J gene TRBJ1-4; no firm D call. Trimming shortened V by 4 bases and J by 6 bases, and 4 bases separated the two germline ends. The V gene's germline CDR1 is SGHDT and CDR2 YYEEEE. The CDR3 is 11 residues long. DNA of the CDR3: TGTGCCAGCAGCCTGGATGAAAAACTGTTTTTT. Translating it yields CASSLDEKLFF.

This clonotype has a count of ten or more. The chain employs TRBV7-2 and TRBJ2-7; 10 positions agree with TRBD2. Germline lookup yields CDR1 SGHTA and CDR2 FQGNSA. The length of the CDR3 is 15 residues. V dropped 2 bases and J dropped 10; count of bases not matched to a gene: 11. The CDR3 protein is CASSLLAGVRAEQYF. In DNA, the CDR3 is TGTGCCAGCAGCTTACTAGCGGGGGTACGGGCCGAACAGTACTTC.

This clonotype was seen repeatedly, ten times or more. This chain connects TRBV7-9 to TRBJ2-7; D possibly uses TRBD1 or TRBD2 (6 bases each). Germline assignment: CDR1 SEHNR and CDR2 FQNEAQ (reference sequence). V lost 5 bases and J 3 bases, leaving 20 bases between the germline ends. The CDR3 runs to 16 residues. The CDR3 here is CASSLGGSYIDYEQYF. As DNA, the CDR3 is TGTGCCAGCAGCCTAGGGGGGTCATATATTGACTACGAGCAGTACTTC.

This clonotype was picked up many times. V is TRBV7-2 and J is TRBJ1-6; D is ambiguous. The CDR3 loop spans 12 amino acids. The germline gives CDR1 SGHTA, CDR2 FQGNSA. Trimming took 2 bases from V and 5 from J, leaving 1 base between them. For the CDR3, the DNA is TGTGCCAGCAGCTTAAATAATTCACCCCTCCACTTT. Protein: CASSLNNSPLHF.

This clonotype was seen repeatedly, ten times or more. V usage is TRBV15 and J usage is TRBJ2-7; D is ambiguous. V lost 0 bases and J lost 3, with 15 bases in between. Germline values: CDR1 LNHNV, CDR2 YYDKDF (reference sequence). The CDR3 totals 16 residues. In DNA form, the CDR3 reads TGTGCCACCAGCAGAGATCTGACCAACATCAACTACGAGCAGTACTTC. It specifies CATSRDLTNINYEQYF.

This clonotype came up a few times. The gene calls are TRBV6-1 and TRBJ2-2; 14 bases map to TRBD2. Losses at the gene ends were 6 bases for V and 6 bases for J; bases not matched to a gene: 6. The germline CDR1 and CDR2 sequences are MNHNS and SASEGT. This CDR3 comprises 16 residues. Written as DNA, the CDR3 is TGTGCCAGCAGGCGAGGACTAGCGGGAGGACCCGGGGAGCTGTTTTTT. Amino acids: CASRRGLAGGPGELFF.

V usage is TRBV5-1 and J usage is TRBJ2-5, with D possibly being TRBD2 (5 bases). The germline gives CDR1 SGHRS, CDR2 YFSETQ. Trimming left V 0 bases short and J 2 bases short, with 11 bases between. This CDR3 spans 15 amino acids. CDR3 sequence: CASSLVPGGQETQYF. In nucleotides, the CDR3 is TGCGCCAGCAGCTTGGTACCAGGCGGGCAAGAGACCCAGTACTTC.

A few counts support this clonotype. The V and J genes are TRBV7-2 and TRBJ1-3; D gene ambiguous. In germline, CDR1 is SGHTA, CDR2 FQGNSA. The CDR3 runs 16 residues. V was cut by 3 bases and J by 1 base, with 13 bases left in between. Here the CDR3 reads CASSFLMGFSGNTIYF. The CDR3 DNA follows: TGTGCCAGCAGCTTCTTAATGGGGTTTTCTGGAAACACCATATATTTT.

This clonotype occurred many times. V is TRBV7-6 and J is TRBJ1-3, with D unresolved. The germline CDR1 and CDR2 sequences are SGHVS and FNYEAQ. V shed 5 bases and J shed 1 base, with 9 bases lying between them. This CDR3 region has 14 residues. CDR3 loop: CASSPQGSGNTIYF. The CDR3 DNA reads TGTGCCAGCAGCCCCCAAGGTTCTGGAAACACCATATATTTT.

The rearrangement uses TRBV5-4 and TRBJ2-3; 10 bases map to TRBD1. The germline V gene has CDR1 SGHNT and CDR2 YYREEE (reference sequence). V lost 4 bases, J lost 6 bases, and 8 bases stayed unmatched. This CDR3 comprises 15 residues. The CDR3 loop reads CASSLPGQGPDTQYF. Here the CDR3 DNA reads TGTGCCAGCAGCCTACCGGGACAGGGGCCCGATACGCAGTATTTT.

The chain joins TRBV18 to TRBJ1-2; D gene uncertain. V lost 2 bases and J 6 bases, leaving 19 bases between the germline ends. The CDR3 is 16 amino acids. Germline values: CDR1 KGHSH, CDR2 LQKENI. CDR3 nucleotides: TGTGCCAGCTCACCATCCGTTGGGCATGAAGGGAATGGCTACACCTTC. Its protein is CASSPSVGHEGNGYTF.

This clonotype was recorded many times. The chain is built from TRBV29-1 and TRBJ2-7, with 7 bases aligning to TRBD1. J gave up 3 bases and V 1 base, and 9 bases lay outside the gene matches. The germline V gene encodes CDR1 SQVTM and CDR2 ANQGSEA. The CDR3 covers 15 residues. The CDR3 sequence is CSVEGTGTNYYEQYF. The CDR3 DNA reads as TGCAGCGTTGAAGGGACAGGCACCAATTACTACGAGCAGTACTTC.

In its sample, this clonotype was seen a few times. The CDR3 DNA follows: TGCAGCGTTCCCACTCGAGTCGGAAGCACAGATACGCAGTATTTT. The encoded protein is CSVPTRVGSTDTQYF. The chain links TRBV29-1 to TRBJ2-3; D call uncertain. This CDR3 region has 15 residues. Deletions cut 5 bases from V and 0 bases from J, with 15 bases between. Germline V lookup: CDR1 SQVTM, CDR2 ANQGSEA.

This clonotype came up a few times. The V and J genes are TRBV5-1 and TRBJ2-3; 10 nucleotides align to TRBD1. In germline, CDR1 is SGHRS, CDR2 YFSETQ. V shed 3 bases, J shed 4 bases, and the junction held 8 bases outside the gene matches. This CDR3 comprises 16 residues. The CDR3 region has the DNA TGCGCCAGCAGCTGGGATGGACAGGGGGGAGCAGATACGCAGTATTTT. Translating gives CASSWDGQGGADTQYF.

Here the CDR3 DNA reads TGTGCCTCGACCGGGGGGACTAACTGGCGGACCGGGGAGCTGTTTTTT. This gives the protein CASTGGTNWRTGELFF. The genes are TRBV11-1 and TRBJ2-2; TRBD2 matches at 7 bases. Germline V CDR1 and CDR2: SGHAT, FQDESV (reference sequence). CDR3 length equals 16 residues. V was pared by 11 bases and J by 5 bases, with 17 bases of the junction left unmatched.

The chain links TRBV12-3 or TRBV12-4 to TRBJ2-6; TRBD1 matches at 12 bases. J was trimmed by 3 bases and V by 3 bases; bases with no gene match: 6. CDR3 length: 18 amino acids. The DNA of the CDR3 is TGTGCCAGCAGTTTTTCGGGACAGGGGGCGCTTGGGGCCAACGTCCTGACTTTC. This sequence encodes CASSFSGQGALGANVLTF.

The V gene is TRBV19, the J gene TRBJ1-3; 7 positions match TRBD1. The CDR3 spans 14 residues. Germline CDR1 is LNHDA and CDR2 is SQIVND (reference sequence). V gave up 10 bases and J gave up 0 bases; unmatched junction bases: 6. CDR3 sequence reads: CATGTVPSGNTIYF. CDR3 sequence (DNA): TGTGCCACCGGGACAGTCCCCTCTGGAAACACCATATATTTT.

This clonotype was seen a few times. The rearrangement uses TRBV5-1 and TRBJ2-3; 9 positions match TRBD1. The CDR3 is 17 amino acids. In germline, CDR1 is SGHRS, CDR2 YFSETQ. Trimming removed 2 bases from V and 5 bases from J; junction bases left unmatched: 12. The CDR3 spells CASSLLQGADVGDTQYF. For the CDR3, the DNA is TGCGCCAGCAGCTTACTACAGGGGGCCGACGTTGGAGATACGCAGTATTTT.

This clonotype showed up many times. The CDR3 DNA sequence: TGTGCCAGCAGCACTAGGGGACAGGGCTACGAGCAGTACTTC. Its protein is CASSTRGQGYEQYF. The chain employs TRBV7-2 and TRBJ2-7; 9 bases match TRBD1. With V trimmed by 5 bases and J by 3 bases, 5 bases remained unmatched. This CDR3 has 14 amino acids. CDR1 SGHTA and CDR2 FQGNSA come from the germline V gene. The full variable domain, rest sourced from reference TRBV7-2 and TRBJ2-7, is GAGVSQSPSNKVTEKGKDVELRCDPISGHTALYWYRQSLGQGLEFLIYFQGNSAPDKSGLPSDRFSAERTGGSVSTLTIQRTQQEDSAVYLCASSTRGQGYEQYFGPGTRLTVT.

This clonotype showed up just a few times. The genes are TRBV20-1 and TRBJ2-5; D unresolved. Germline lookup yields CDR1 DFQATT and CDR2 SNEGSKA (reference sequence). The CDR3 runs 17 residues. The germline V and J ends were trimmed by 2 bases and 0 bases, with 19 bases remaining between them. CDR3: CSARPLGPTWYQETQYF. In DNA, the CDR3 is TGCAGTGCTAGACCCCTCGGCCCTACCTGGTACCAAGAGACCCAGTACTTC.

Ten or more counts support this clonotype. The chain couples TRBV7-2 to TRBJ2-1, with 9 positions matching TRBD2. CDR1 and CDR2 from the germline V gene are SGHTA and FQGNSA. The trim removed 5 bases at V and 9 bases at J, leaving 5 bases unmatched. This CDR3 contains 13 residues. The CDR3 DNA reads TGTGCCAGCAGCCAGCGGGAGGATGGTGAGCAGTTCTTC. Encoded protein: CASSQREDGEQFF.

A note on this clonotype: It may be a read error: a sequence one base away is much more abundant. This chain joins TRBV7-2 and TRBJ2-5; D is perhaps TRBD1 or TRBD2 (7 bases each). Germline CDR1 is SGHTA and CDR2 is FQGNSA. This CDR3 has 14 amino acids. CDR3 DNA sequence: TGTGCCATCAGCAAGAACAGGGGAGGGGAGACCCAGTACTTC. Amino acids: CAISKNRGGETQYF.

The table lists this clonotype with many counts. The chain employs TRBV29-1 and TRBJ2-3; TRBD2 agrees at 10 bases. This CDR3 spans 15 amino acids. CDR1 and CDR2 (germline): SQVTM, ANQGSEA. Unmatched junction bases numbered 2, after V lost 0 bases and J lost 2 bases. The CDR3 nucleotides read TGCAGCGTTGAAGAAACTAGCGGGGTCACAGATACGCAGTATTTT. It specifies CSVEETSGVTDTQYF.